This T cell receptor (beta chain) emerged from a study of blood T cell repertoires in COVID-19 (TCRdb year 2020). About the study as a whole: Collaborator samples came from the United States, Italy and Spain and covered acute and convalescent phases of COVID-19. Nearly every sample came with metadata listing a de-identified subject ID, COVID-19 status, age in years and sex. Where available, HLA class I and class II types were obtained from metadata supplied by the sample provider rather than from assay-based typing. The repertoires were released in a freely available public database intended as a resource for research on the immune response to SARS-CoV-2. Samples came from the ongoing ImmuneRACE study (first 160 participants) plus 1,254 subjects from 6 global collaborators. The dataset comprised deeply sampled blood TCRbeta repertoires from subjects exposed to, actively infected with, or recovered from COVID-19. The prospective study material was composed of cDNA or gDNA derived from T cells, B-cell-depleted T cells, or PBMCs. Overall study outcomes, separate from this receptor: How much clinical and demographic metadata was included differed by source and by participant, and the metadata was provided uncurated.

Each collaborating institution followed its own protocols to collect whole blood in K2EDTA tubes. Collaborator samples were shipped for TCRbeta analysis as frozen whole blood, isolated PBMCs, or DNA extracted from either sample type. Worth noting for this clone: What antigen it recognizes has not been identified. Base qualities are not provided; no much larger clone lies one nucleotide away.

CDR3 length: 13 amino acids, cysteine to phenylalanine. Only the CDR3 region is kept as DNA, spanning 39 bases read in frame from base 1. Based on the germline V gene, the CDR1 and CDR2 sequences are SQVTM and ANQGSEA. A distance of 10 bases separates the germline ends of V and J, which lose 2 bases and 3 bases respectively. TCRbeta CDR3 regions were amplified from genomic DNA by means of the immunoSEQ Assay, a bias-controlled multiplex PCR. The authors processed their data as follows. Within the assay, amplification of reference gene primers was used to estimate how many nucleated cells each sample contained. Sequence reads were collapsed and filtered to measure the absolute abundance of every unique TCRbeta CDR3 rearrangement. For each sample, productive Simpson clonality was calculated as the square root of Simpson's diversity index across productive rearrangements. Drawn from immuneACCESS, this table holds only the in-frame rearrangements with V and J called that TCRdb kept. Clones are partly lost; checked studies trace under half to an unresolved V gene and leave the rest unexplained. That table supplies the V and J calls and clone size; D and trimming were determined from the DNA. The sample table contains some 89,000 clones; only one count was recorded for 60% to 85% of them. The ten largest clones capture approximately 6.8% of the sample.

The source material was peripheral blood. This TCR derives from a man between 65 and 85 years old with acute or convalescent COVID-19. The chain employs TRBV29-1 and TRBJ1-1; the D region possibly corresponds to TRBD1 (5 bases align). The CDR3 corresponds to CSVERGKDTEAFF. The nucleotides are TGCAGCGTTGAAAGGGGCAAGGACACTGAAGCTTTCTTT. Beyond the CDR3, the reference TRBV29-1 and TRBJ1-1 genes provide the residues; the full variable domain reads: SAVISQKPSRDICQRGTSLTIQCQVDSQVTMMFWYRQQPGQSLTLIATANQGSEATYESGFVIDKFPISRPNLTFSTLTVSNMSPEDSSIYLCSVERGKDTEAFFGQGTRLTVV.